In this sample, the clone carrying this TCR beta chain turned up many times. This CDR3 is 19 amino acids long. J was trimmed by 0 bases and V by 4 bases; bases with no gene match: 13. The V gene's germline CDR1 is MDHEN and CDR2 SYDVKM. The sample originates from a study of T cell repertoires in cytomegalovirus infection. Whole-study context: From public TCR beta signatures came an indication of both CMV infection and matching HLA type.

TCRdb passed the reads through MiXCR, listing each CDR3 protein once. This sample has under 600,000 distinct CDR3 sequences, with about 15% found just once. What was sequenced was CD8+ T cells from PBMCs. The chain has TRBV28 and TRBJ2-1, with 9 bases fitting TRBD2. The TCR originated in a human donor in good health (CMV status not recorded). Some clones in this sample may be carry-over from other donors' samples. The CDR3, as DNA: TGTGCCAGCAGTTCGCACCGTACCCTTAGCGGGGGCTCCTACAATGAGCAGTTCTTC. Translating it yields CASSSHRTLSGGSYNEQFF. The full variable domain, in which reference TRBV28 and TRBJ2-1 provide the parts outside the CDR3, is DVKVTQSSRYLVKRTGEKVFLECVQDMDHENMFWYRQDPGLGLRLIYFSYDVKMKEKGDIPEGYSVSREKKERFSLILESASTNQTSMYLCASSSHRTLSGGSYNEQFFGPGTRLTVL.